The sequence of this T cell receptor beta chain was determined in a study of shared clonotypes between healthy human individuals. Whole-study results and caveats: Larger estimated richness was generally recorded for naive subsets relative to memory subsets.

There were only Caucasian adults among the donors, and all lived in Nashville, Tennessee. Partitioning of CD4+ cells yielded a CD45RA+ naive subset and a CD45RA-negative memory subset. Trimming cost V 5 bases and J 4 bases, with 17 bases left between them. The CDR3 loop spans 15 amino acids. Germline CDR1 is SGHTA and CDR2 is FQGNSA. Turning to this clone: Its antigen remains unidentified.

In the source study's methods: Filtering differed since immunoSEQ provided only junctions, with no quality scores. The repertoire was sequenced with immunoSEQ multiplex PCR; TCRdb's copy has only in-frame clones and lacks some. The DNA was the basis for D and trimming; V, J and clone size are from that table. The repertoire holds roughly 2.2 million clones, with about 92% as singletons. Sequenced sample: naive CD4+ T cells from PBMCs. Indicated subset: CD45RA+ positively selected. The TCR originated in a man between 18 and 35 years old in good health. Some clones in this sample may be carry-over from other donors' samples. This chain links TRBV7-2 with TRBJ1-1, with a weak D call TRBD1 (5 bases). The CDR3 here is CASSATSARATEAFF. The CDR3 DNA is TGTGCCAGCAGCGCAACCTCAGCCAGGGCCACTGAAGCTTTCTTT.